The rows below give T cell receptor beta chains drawn from one sample of a study of beta chain features in type 1 diabetes. Using immunoSEQ multiplex PCR, the repertoire was profiled, and TCRdb retains in-frame clones only, with some absent. The data hold a few hundred thousand clones, with around 21% observed a single time. The sample taken for sequencing was naive CD4+ T cells from blood. All receptors derive from a woman in her thirties or forties with type 1 diabetes. CDR3s include the opening cysteine and the closing phenylalanine or tryptophan. D genes are given only for firm matches. A row's size may be missing; if present it is once, few, many or a size class.

clone size,V gene,D gene,CDR3 length,J gene,CDR3 protein,CDR3 DNA
.,TRBV6-5,TRBD1,15,TRBJ2-7,CASSGAGTGSGEQYF,TGTGCCAGCAGTGGCGCCGGGACAGGCTCGGGCGAGCAGTACTTC
.,TRBV2,.,16,TRBJ2-2,CASRETVSLDTGELFF,TGTGCCAGCAGGGAGACAGTGTCGTTGGACACCGGGGAGCTGTTTTTT
few,TRBV28,.,15,TRBJ2-7,CASSSAAGSSYEQYF,TGTGCCAGCAGTTCCGCCGCAGGTAGCTCCTACGAGCAGTACTTC
.,TRBV20-1,.,11,TRBJ2-1,CRTFPADEQFF,TGCAGGACATTCCCTGCAGATGAGCAGTTCTTC
few,TRBV5-4,.,17,TRBJ1-1,CASSLPTGSNVDTEAFF,TGTGCCAGCAGCTTGCCAACAGGGTCGAATGTGGACACTGAAGCTTTCTTT
once,TRBV4-3,.,14,TRBJ2-2,CASSQAQVPGELFF,TGCGCCAGCAGCCAAGCCCAGGTTCCCGGGGAGCTGTTTTTT
.,TRBV7-3,.,15,TRBJ2-5,CASSPQGTAQETQYF,TGTGCCAGCAGCCCCCAGGGGACCGCTCAAGAGACCCAGTACTTC
few,TRBV7-2,TRBD2,15,TRBJ2-2,CASTRSGGNTGELFF,TGTGCCAGCACCCGTAGCGGGGGGAACACCGGGGAGCTGTTTTTT
.,TRBV18,.,13,TRBJ1-5,CASSIEEVQPQHF,TGTGCCAGCTCAATCGAGGAGGTTCAGCCCCAGCATTTT
.,TRBV9,.,14,TRBJ1-1,CASSVVPMNTEAFF,TGTGCCAGCAGCGTAGTCCCCATGAACACTGAAGCTTTCTTT
.,TRBV9,.,14,TRBJ1-2,CASSVVSGDHGYTF,TGTGCCAGCAGCGTAGTCTCAGGGGACCATGGCTACACCTTC
.,TRBV5-4,.,14,TRBJ1-4,CASSLWRGGEKLFF,TGTGCCAGCAGCTTGTGGAGGGGTGGAGAAAAACTGTTTTTT
few,TRBV14,.,18,TRBJ2-6,CASSRGLPGASGANVLTF,TGTGCCAGCAGCCGGGGACTCCCTGGGGCATCTGGGGCCAACGTCCTGACTTTC
.,TRBV14,.,15,TRBJ2-3,CASSRGAPTTDTQYF,TGTGCCAGCAGCCGTGGGGCCCCGACGACAGATACGCAGTATTTT
few,TRBV18,.,16,TRBJ1-1,CASSPTRGTGLTEAFF,TGTGCCAGCTCCCCGACAAGGGGAACAGGGTTAACTGAAGCTTTCTTT
.,TRBV18,TRBD1,12,TRBJ1-1,CASSRDRVEAFF,TGTGCCAGCTCACGAGACAGGGTTGAAGCTTTCTTT
few,TRBV7-9,.,14,TRBJ2-7,CASSLLGVSYEQYF,TGTGCCAGCAGCTTATTAGGGGTCTCCTACGAGCAGTACTTC
.,TRBV28,.,13,TRBJ1-1,CASRVGRETEAFF,TGTGCCAGCAGGGTAGGCCGGGAGACTGAAGCTTTCTTT
few,TRBV28,TRBD1,13,TRBJ2-7,CASSSGQGYEQYF,TGTGCCAGCAGTTCCGGACAGGGCTACGAGCAGTACTTC
few,TRBV30,.,15,TRBJ1-3,CAWSVGSFSGNTIYF,TGTGCCTGGAGTGTGGGCTCCTTCTCTGGAAACACCATATATTTT
few,TRBV5-1,TRBD2,16,TRBJ2-3,CASSLAGAGAGDTQYF,TGCGCCAGCAGCTTGGCCGGAGCGGGAGCCGGAGATACGCAGTATTTT
.,TRBV29-1,.,13,TRBJ1-2,CSVEQGRGYGYTF,TGCAGCGTTGAACAGGGGCGCGGCTATGGCTACACCTTC
.,TRBV15,.,13,TRBJ2-3,CATSRDRQGTQYF,TGTGCCACCAGCAGAGATCGGCAGGGGACGCAGTATTTT
few,TRBV4-3,TRBD1,11,TRBJ1-1,CASNGQGEAFF,TGCGCCAGCAACGGACAGGGAGAAGCTTTCTTT
.,TRBV7-2,.,14,TRBJ1-3,CASSLGQLGNTIYF,TGTGCCAGCAGCTTAGGACAGCTTGGAAACACCATATATTTT
.,TRBV5-1,TRBD1,16,TRBJ2-6,CASSLDQGAGANVLTF,TGCGCCAGCAGCTTGGATCAGGGGGCTGGGGCCAACGTCCTGACTTTC
.,TRBV27,TRBD1,15,TRBJ1-5,CASSLEGARDQPQHF,TGTGCCAGCAGTTTGGAGGGGGCTAGGGATCAGCCCCAGCATTTT
.,TRBV27,.,13,TRBJ1-1,CASRLSGGTEAFF,TGTGCCAGCAGGCTGTCCGGGGGGACTGAAGCTTTCTTT
few,TRBV29-1,TRBD2,18,TRBJ2-1,CSVAGTSGTVSSYNEQFF,TGCAGCGTTGCTGGGACTAGCGGCACTGTTAGCTCCTACAATGAGCAGTTCTTC
few,TRBV28,TRBD2,17,TRBJ2-1,CASGGMSSGGARNEQFF,TGTGCCAGCGGTGGAATGTCGAGCGGGGGGGCGAGGAATGAGCAGTTCTTC
.,TRBV20-1,.,10,TRBJ2-3,CSASSDTQYF,TGCAGTGCTAGTAGCGATACGCAGTATTTT
.,TRBV18,TRBD2,18,TRBJ2-5,CASSPRGQVTSGRETQYF,TGTGCCAGCTCACCACGGGGACAGGTTACTAGCGGGAGAGAGACCCAGTACTTC
few,TRBV29-1,.,13,TRBJ1-2,CSVDGRGWYGYTF,TGCAGCGTTGATGGCAGGGGATGGTATGGCTACACCTTC
.,TRBV5-6,TRBD1,14,TRBJ2-5,CASSADRRQETQYF,TGTGCCAGCAGCGCGGACAGGCGACAAGAGACCCAGTACTTC
few,TRBV6-5,TRBD1,14,TRBJ2-1,CASSYRQGGNEQFF,TGTGCCAGCAGTTACAGACAGGGGGGCAATGAGCAGTTCTTC
.,TRBV5-1,TRBD1,14,TRBJ2-2,CASYGTEITGELFF,TGCGCCAGTTACGGGACAGAGATCACCGGGGAGCTGTTTTTT
few,TRBV4-3,.,15,TRBJ2-7,CASSQDTRGLYEQYF,TGCGCCAGCAGCCAAGACACCCGTGGGCTCTACGAGCAGTACTTC
few,TRBV5-1,TRBD2,13,TRBJ2-7,CASSESGKYEQYF,TGCGCCAGCAGCGAGAGCGGGAAGTACGAGCAGTACTTC
few,TRBV6-5,.,15,TRBJ1-1,CASSYSRRGNTEAFF,TGTGCCAGCAGTTACTCGCGTAGGGGGAACACTGAAGCTTTCTTT
.,TRBV25-1,.,11,TRBJ2-5,CASSLRETQYF,TGTGCCAGCAGTCTACGGGAGACCCAGTACTTC
.,TRBV7-9,TRBD2,17,TRBJ2-1,CASSLARGLAGNNEQFF,TGTGCCAGCAGCTTAGCGAGGGGACTAGCGGGAAACAATGAGCAGTTCTTC
few,TRBV28,.,14,TRBJ2-2,CASSFRVIDGELFF,TGTGCCAGCAGTTTCAGGGTTATCGACGGGGAGCTGTTTTTT
few,TRBV25-1,.,13,TRBJ2-7,CASSGGQTYEQYF,TGTGCCAGCAGTGGCGGACAGACCTACGAGCAGTACTTC
.,TRBV27,TRBD2,20,TRBJ2-3,CASSLSGWTSGGAWTDTQYF,TGTGCCAGCAGTTTATCGGGATGGACTAGCGGGGGGGCGTGGACAGATACGCAGTATTTT
once,TRBV18,TRBD1,16,TRBJ2-2,CASSTRGTGDTGELFF,TGTGCCAGCTCTACGAGAGGGACAGGGGACACCGGGGAGCTGTTTTTT
few,TRBV29-1,.,12,TRBJ1-2,CSDYVPGSGYTF,TGCAGCGACTACGTCCCCGGGAGCGGCTACACCTTC
few,TRBV19,TRBD1,14,TRBJ1-6,CASKQGQPNSPLHF,TGTGCCAGTAAGCAGGGACAGCCTAATTCACCCCTCCACTTT
.,TRBV27,.,15,TRBJ2-5,CASSIRGAVRETQYF,TGTGCCAGCAGTATCCGGGGGGCTGTTCGGGAGACCCAGTACTTC
.,TRBV30,.,14,TRBJ2-6,CAWSRQAGANVLTF,TGTGCCTGGAGCCGGCAGGCTGGGGCCAACGTCCTGACTTTC
.,TRBV29-1,.,14,TRBJ1-4,CSVGSAISNEKLFF,TGCAGCGTTGGATCCGCGATCTCTAATGAAAAACTGTTTTTT
few,TRBV4-3,TRBD1,18,TRBJ1-1,CASSQDPGTGWAGAEAFF,TGCGCCAGCAGCCAAGATCCTGGGACAGGTTGGGCTGGGGCTGAAGCTTTCTTT
.,TRBV9,.,14,TRBJ2-5,CASSARSSQETQYF,TGTGCCAGCAGCGCAAGGAGTAGTCAAGAGACCCAGTACTTC
few,TRBV18,TRBD2,17,TRBJ2-7,CASSPRALAGGPTEQYF,TGTGCCAGCTCACCACGGGCCCTAGCGGGAGGTCCCACCGAGCAGTACTTC
.,TRBV30,TRBD1,14,TRBJ2-7,CAWRGGQVTYEQYF,TGTGCCTGGAGGGGGGGACAGGTAACCTACGAGCAGTACTTC
.,TRBV18,TRBD2,12,TRBJ2-7,CASSTRTGREYF,TGTGCCAGCTCAACCCGTACGGGGAGGGAGTACTTC
.,TRBV4-3,.,14,TRBJ1-1,CASSQQLLNTEAFF,TGCGCCAGCAGCCAACAACTCTTGAACACTGAAGCTTTCTTT